These T cell receptor beta chains were read from a single sample in a study of cytomegalovirus exposure and HLA in healthy donors. Produced via immunoSEQ multiplex PCR; TCRdb's table is partial and in-frame only. The sample yields approximately 190,000 clones, 75% to 90% seen once. The source material was PBMCs. These receptors all come from a man in his forties in good health and CMV-seropositive. The CDR3 runs from the conserved cysteine through the conserved F or W. The order of the fields is clone size, J gene, D gene, V gene, CDR3 DNA, CDR3 protein. A D gene is named only where the DNA matches it firmly. The listing skips clone size in some rows; elsewhere it reads once, few, many or a size class.

>-|TRBJ1-1|-|TRBV7-6
TGTGCCAGCAGCTTAGAATGGGGGGCTGAAGCTTTCTTT
CASSLEWGAEAFF
>-|TRBJ2-5|-|TRBV15
TGTGCCACCAGTCGAGGGGCAGGGGAGGAGACCCAGTACTTC
CATSRGAGEETQYF
>few|TRBJ2-3|-|TRBV7-2
TGTGCCAGCAGCTCGCTGTTCAATCCGATTCGGGCGCAGTATTTT
CASSSLFNPIRAQYF
>few|TRBJ2-1|TRBD1|TRBV5-4
TGTGCCAGCAGCTCGCCGGGACAGGGATCCTACAATGAGCAGTTCTTC
CASSSPGQGSYNEQFF
>once|TRBJ2-2|TRBD2|TRBV11-1
TGTGCCAGCAGCTTGAGGGGAGCGGGGGGCACCGGGGAGCTGTTTTTT
CASSLRGAGGTGELFF
>-|TRBJ1-2|-|TRBV19
TGTGCCAGTAGGCCACTTGTGGGGGGGGCTAATGGCTACACCTTC
CASRPLVGGANGYTF
>-|TRBJ1-3|-|TRBV7-9
TGTGCCAGCACCCGGGCAACGGCCTCGGGGGGAAACACCATATATTTT
CASTRATASGGNTIYF
>-|TRBJ1-4|-|TRBV19
TGTGCCAGTAGTCAAGGAAGGGGGGAAAAACTGTTTTTT
CASSQGRGEKLFF
>-|TRBJ2-1|TRBD2|TRBV25-1
TGTGCCAGCAGTGAGGAGACTAGCGGGTACAATGAGCAGTTCTTC
CASSEETSGYNEQFF
>-|TRBJ1-5|TRBD1|TRBV19
TGTGCCAGTACCACAGGGGGGAGAAATCAGCCCCAGCATTTT
CASTTGGRNQPQHF
>-|TRBJ1-4|-|TRBV28
TGTGCCAGCAGTTTATGGGGCAGGGTCGGGGAAAAACTGTTTTTT
CASSLWGRVGEKLFF
>few|TRBJ1-4|TRBD1|TRBV5-1
TGCGCCAGCAGCCTGGGCACAGGGGGAGTGAGTGAAAAACTGTTTTTT
CASSLGTGGVSEKLFF
>-|TRBJ1-2|-|TRBV25-1
TGTGCCAGCAGGGGGGCCCATGGCTACACCTTC
CASRGAHGYTF
>-|TRBJ2-3|-|TRBV29-1
TGCAGCGTTGAGCAGGGGTCAGATACGCAGTATTTT
CSVEQGSDTQYF
>-|TRBJ1-5|-|TRBV5-4
TGTGCCAGCACCGTCAGGCTGATTAACAATCAGCCCCAGCATTTT
CASTVRLINNQPQHF
>once|TRBJ1-2|-|TRBV9
TGTGCCAGCAGCGTAGGGAGGGAAGGTGATGGCTACACCTTC
CASSVGREGDGYTF
>-|TRBJ2-7|TRBD2|TRBV27
TGTGCCAGCAGTTTGGGACTAGCTTTTGAGCAGTACTTC
CASSLGLAFEQYF
>-|TRBJ2-3|-|TRBV30
TGTGCCTGGAGTCCCAAGCAGGGGTTCACAGATACGCAGTATTTT
CAWSPKQGFTDTQYF
>-|TRBJ1-2|-|TRBV30
TGTGCCTGGAGTGTGCAGGGAGGGGCGTTCGGCTACACCTTC
CAWSVQGGAFGYTF
>once|TRBJ2-5|TRBD2|TRBV27
TGTGCCAGCAGTCAGAGGGAGCGGGGGGGCCAGGTCAGGTACCAAGAGACCCAGTACTTC
CASSQRERGGQVRYQETQYF
>-|TRBJ2-7|-|TRBV4-1
TGCGCCAGCAGCCCGATCTCCGGGACTTTGCTTTACGAGCAGTACTTC
CASSPISGTLLYEQYF
>-|TRBJ2-1|TRBD2|TRBV19
TGTGCCAGTAGTATAGCGGGACTAGCGGGGGCCCCCTTATTAAACAATGAGCAGTTCTTC
CASSIAGLAGAPLLNNEQFF
>-|TRBJ2-1|-|TRBV5-6
TGTGCCAGCAGCACGACTTACCATGAGCAGTTCTTC
CASSTTYHEQFF
>-|TRBJ1-2|-|TRBV29-1
TGCAGCGTTGAAGTAGGGAGGAACTATGGCTACACCTTC
CSVEVGRNYGYTF
>-|TRBJ2-4|TRBD1|TRBV19
TGTGCCAGTAGTACCGGACAGGGACTAGCCAAAAACATTCAGTACTTC
CASSTGQGLAKNIQYF
>-|TRBJ1-1|-|TRBV19
TGTGCCAGTAGTCCGACCATGGGACAAAACGCTGAAGCTTTCTTT
CASSPTMGQNAEAFF
>-|TRBJ1-2|-|TRBV5-4
TGTGCCAGCAGCCTGGGTTCGGGGTGGAACTATGGCTACACCTTC
CASSLGSGWNYGYTF
>-|TRBJ2-5|TRBD1|TRBV4-3
TGCGCCAGCAGCCAAGAGTGGCGACAGGGCCAAGAGACCCAGTACTTC
CASSQEWRQGQETQYF
>few|TRBJ1-1|-|TRBV7-9
TGTGCCAGCAGCTTTCGCAGGGACACTGAAGCTTTCTTT
CASSFRRDTEAFF
>-|TRBJ1-4|-|TRBV19
TGTGCCAGTAGTAGGACGGGGGAGAGTCATGAAAAACTGTTTTTT
CASSRTGESHEKLFF
>-|TRBJ2-1|-|TRBV7-3
TGTGCCAGCAGCTTAACCCAGGGCGGTGAGCAGTTCTTC
CASSLTQGGEQFF